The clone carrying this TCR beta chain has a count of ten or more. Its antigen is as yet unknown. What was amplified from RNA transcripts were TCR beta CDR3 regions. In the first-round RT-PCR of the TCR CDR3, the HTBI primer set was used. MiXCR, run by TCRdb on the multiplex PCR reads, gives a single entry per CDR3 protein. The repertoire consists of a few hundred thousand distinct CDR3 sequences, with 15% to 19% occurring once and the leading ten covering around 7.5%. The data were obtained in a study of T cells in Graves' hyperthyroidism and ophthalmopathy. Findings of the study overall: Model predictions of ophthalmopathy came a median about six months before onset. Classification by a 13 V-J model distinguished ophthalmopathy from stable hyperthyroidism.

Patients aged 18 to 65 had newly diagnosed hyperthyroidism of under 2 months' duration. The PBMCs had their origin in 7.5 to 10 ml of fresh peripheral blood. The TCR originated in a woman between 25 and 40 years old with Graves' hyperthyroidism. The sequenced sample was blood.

CDR3 coding DNA: TGTGCCAGCAGTTACCACCTAGCCTGGCGGGTATACGAGCAGTACTTC. Protein: CASSYHLAWRVYEQYF. The rearrangement joins TRBV6-2 or TRBV6-3 to TRBJ2-7, with D tentatively TRBD2 (5 bases). CDR1 MNHEY and CDR2 SVGEGT come from the germline V gene. V was pared by 2 bases and J by 4 bases, with 18 bases between. The CDR3 loop spans 16 amino acids.